This T cell receptor (beta chain) was documented in a study of long-term antiretroviral therapy in people with HIV. Germline V gives CDR1 SNHLY, CDR2 FYNNEI. Unmatched junction bases numbered 9, after V lost 8 bases and J lost 2 bases. The CDR3 is made up of 16 amino acids. Every single participant having HIV got treatment inside the United States. Study-wide results and limits: HIV repertoire CDR3 lengths ranged less widely than those of controls. The ART regimens used between about 2004 and 2018 may be less effective than current ones. Even long-term ART left TRB diversity below transplant donor controls, despite gains.

In the case of this clone: Its antigen is unknown.

At survey level, the immunoSEQ assay was run in its v3.0 version. Repertoires were generated with immunoSEQ multiplex PCR, while TCRdb's copy carries only in-frame clones and drops some. The sample consists of about 28,000 clones, roughly 89% of them appearing once. The sequences come from unsorted PBMCs, collected 0.4 years after starting antiretroviral therapy. This clonotype was obtained from a man aged 18 to 29 with HIV. V usage is TRBV2 and J usage is TRBJ2-7; 13 bases fit TRBD2. Written as DNA, the CDR3 is TGTGCCAGCCTGGGACAGGGACTAGCGGGGCCCTACGAGCAGTACTTC. It yields the protein CASLGQGLAGPYEQYF.